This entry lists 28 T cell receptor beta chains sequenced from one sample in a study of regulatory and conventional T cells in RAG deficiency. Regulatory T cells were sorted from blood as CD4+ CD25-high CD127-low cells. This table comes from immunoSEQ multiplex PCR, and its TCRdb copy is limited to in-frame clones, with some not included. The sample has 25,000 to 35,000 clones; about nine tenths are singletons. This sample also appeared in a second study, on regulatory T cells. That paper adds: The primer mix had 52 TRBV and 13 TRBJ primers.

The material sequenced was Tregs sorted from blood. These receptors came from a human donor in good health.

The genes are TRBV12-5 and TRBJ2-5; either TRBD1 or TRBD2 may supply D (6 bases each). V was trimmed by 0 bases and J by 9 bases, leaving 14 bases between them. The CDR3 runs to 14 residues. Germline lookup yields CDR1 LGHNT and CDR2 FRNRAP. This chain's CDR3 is CASGLVGGGHPQYF. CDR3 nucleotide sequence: TGTGCTAGTGGTTTGGTAGGAGGGGGTCATCCCCAGTACTTC.

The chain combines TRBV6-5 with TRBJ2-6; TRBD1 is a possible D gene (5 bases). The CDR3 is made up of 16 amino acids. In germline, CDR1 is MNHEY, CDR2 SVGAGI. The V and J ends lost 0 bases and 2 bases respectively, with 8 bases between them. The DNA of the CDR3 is TGTGCCAGCAGTTACTCCAGCAGGGCTGGGGCCAACGTCCTGACTTTC. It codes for CASSYSSRAGANVLTF.

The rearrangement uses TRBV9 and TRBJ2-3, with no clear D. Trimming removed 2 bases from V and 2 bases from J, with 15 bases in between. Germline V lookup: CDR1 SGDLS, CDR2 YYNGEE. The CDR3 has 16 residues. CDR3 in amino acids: CASSVSTVPNTDTQYF. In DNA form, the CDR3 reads TGTGCCAGCAGCGTGAGTACGGTCCCGAACACAGATACGCAGTATTTT.

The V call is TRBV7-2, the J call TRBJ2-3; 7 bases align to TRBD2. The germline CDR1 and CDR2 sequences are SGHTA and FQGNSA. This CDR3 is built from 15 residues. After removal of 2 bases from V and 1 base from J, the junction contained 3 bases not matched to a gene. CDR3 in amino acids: CASSLQRGGTDTQYF. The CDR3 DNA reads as TGTGCCAGCAGCTTACAACGGGGGGGCACAGATACGCAGTATTTT.

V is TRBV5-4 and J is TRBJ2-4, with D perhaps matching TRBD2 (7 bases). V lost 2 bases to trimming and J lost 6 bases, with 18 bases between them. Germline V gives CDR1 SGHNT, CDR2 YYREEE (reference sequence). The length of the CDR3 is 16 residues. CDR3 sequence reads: CASSLRGGAVGNIQYF. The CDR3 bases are TGTGCCAGCAGCTTACGAGGGGGGGCGGTCGGAAACATTCAGTACTTC.

The CDR3 DNA is TGTGCCAGCAGCGGAAGGAGGGGAAGGAATTCACCCCTCCACTTT. Its protein product is CASSGRRGRNSPLHF. V usage is TRBV6-5 and J usage is TRBJ1-6; TRBD1 might be the D (5 bases). CDR3 length: 15 amino acids. CDR1 and CDR2 from the germline V gene are MNHEY and SVGAGI. V lost 6 bases and J 7 bases, leaving 16 bases between the germline ends.

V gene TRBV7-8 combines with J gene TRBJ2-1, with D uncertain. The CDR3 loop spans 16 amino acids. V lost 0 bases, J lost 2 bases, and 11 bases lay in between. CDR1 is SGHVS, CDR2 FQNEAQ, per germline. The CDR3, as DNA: TGTGCCAGCAGCTTAGCCCTGATCGTAACCTACAATGAGCAGTTCTTC. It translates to CASSLALIVTYNEQFF.

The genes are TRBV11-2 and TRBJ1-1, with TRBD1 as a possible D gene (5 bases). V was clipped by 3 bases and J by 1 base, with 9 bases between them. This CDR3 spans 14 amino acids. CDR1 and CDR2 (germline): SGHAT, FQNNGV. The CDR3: CASSLARENTEAFF. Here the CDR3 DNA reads TGTGCCAGCAGCTTGGCCAGGGAGAACACTGAAGCTTTCTTT.

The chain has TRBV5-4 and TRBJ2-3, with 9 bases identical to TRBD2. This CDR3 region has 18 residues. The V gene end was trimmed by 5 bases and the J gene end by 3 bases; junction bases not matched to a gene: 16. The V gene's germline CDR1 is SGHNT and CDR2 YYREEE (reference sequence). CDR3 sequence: CASSDRTSGSGGTDTQYF. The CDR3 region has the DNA TGTGCCAGCAGTGATCGGACTTCGGGTAGCGGGGGAACAGATACGCAGTATTTT.

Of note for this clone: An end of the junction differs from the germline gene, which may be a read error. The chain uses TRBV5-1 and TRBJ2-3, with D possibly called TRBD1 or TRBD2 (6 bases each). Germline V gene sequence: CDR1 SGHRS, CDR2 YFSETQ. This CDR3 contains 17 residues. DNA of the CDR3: TGCGCCAGCAGCTTTCGGGTTTCTTTGGGGGGCACGGATACGCAGTATTTT. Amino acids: CASSFRVSLGGTDTQYF.

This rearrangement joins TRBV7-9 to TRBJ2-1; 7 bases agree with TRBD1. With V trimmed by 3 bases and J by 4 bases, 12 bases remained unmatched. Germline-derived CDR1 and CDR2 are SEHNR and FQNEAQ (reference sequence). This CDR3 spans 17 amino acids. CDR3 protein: CASSFFRTGTRYNEQFF. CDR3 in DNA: TGTGCCAGCAGCTTTTTTCGGACAGGTACACGGTACAATGAGCAGTTCTTC.

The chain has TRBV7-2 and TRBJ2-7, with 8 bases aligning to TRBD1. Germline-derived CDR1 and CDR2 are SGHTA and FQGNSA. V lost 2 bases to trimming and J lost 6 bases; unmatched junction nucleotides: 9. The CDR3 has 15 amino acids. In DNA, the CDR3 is TGTGCCAGCAGCTTAATCACAGGGGGAACGGGCGAGCAGTACTTC. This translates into CASSLITGGTGEQYF.

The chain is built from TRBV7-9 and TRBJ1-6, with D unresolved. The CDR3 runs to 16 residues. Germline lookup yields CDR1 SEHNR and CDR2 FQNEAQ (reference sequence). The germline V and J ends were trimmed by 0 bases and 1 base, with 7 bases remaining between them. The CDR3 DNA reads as TGTGCCAGCAGCTTAGCTAGGCGATCCTATAATTCACCCCTCCACTTT. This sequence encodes CASSLARRSYNSPLHF.

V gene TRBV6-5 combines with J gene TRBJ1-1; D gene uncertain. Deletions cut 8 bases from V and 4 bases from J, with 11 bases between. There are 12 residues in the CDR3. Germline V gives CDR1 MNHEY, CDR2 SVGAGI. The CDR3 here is CASGGVATEAFF. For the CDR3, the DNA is TGTGCCAGCGGTGGGGTGGCCACTGAAGCTTTCTTT.

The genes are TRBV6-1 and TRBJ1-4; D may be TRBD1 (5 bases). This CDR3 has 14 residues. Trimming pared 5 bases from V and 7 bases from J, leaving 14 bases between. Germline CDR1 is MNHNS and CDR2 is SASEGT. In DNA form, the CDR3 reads TGTGCCAGCAGTCCGCAGGGAATCTCTGAAAAACTGTTTTTT. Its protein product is CASSPQGISEKLFF.

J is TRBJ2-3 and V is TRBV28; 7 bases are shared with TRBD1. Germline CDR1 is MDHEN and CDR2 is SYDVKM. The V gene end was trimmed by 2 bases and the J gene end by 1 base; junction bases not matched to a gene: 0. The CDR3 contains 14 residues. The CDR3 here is CASSLTGGTDTQYF. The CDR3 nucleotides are TGTGCCAGCAGTTTAACAGGGGGCACAGATACGCAGTATTTT.

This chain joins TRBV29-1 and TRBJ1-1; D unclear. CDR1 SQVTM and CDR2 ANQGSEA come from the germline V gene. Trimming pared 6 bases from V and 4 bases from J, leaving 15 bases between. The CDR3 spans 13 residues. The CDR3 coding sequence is TGCAGCGTCCGAGACCATCCCGGCACTGAAGCTTTCTTT. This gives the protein CSVRDHPGTEAFF.

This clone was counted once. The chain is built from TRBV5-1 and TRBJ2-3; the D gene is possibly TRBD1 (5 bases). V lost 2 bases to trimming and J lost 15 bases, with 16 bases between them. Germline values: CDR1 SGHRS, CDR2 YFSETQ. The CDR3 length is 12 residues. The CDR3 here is CASSFGQGVLYF. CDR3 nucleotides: TGCGCCAGCAGCTTTGGGCAGGGTGTGCTCTATTTT.

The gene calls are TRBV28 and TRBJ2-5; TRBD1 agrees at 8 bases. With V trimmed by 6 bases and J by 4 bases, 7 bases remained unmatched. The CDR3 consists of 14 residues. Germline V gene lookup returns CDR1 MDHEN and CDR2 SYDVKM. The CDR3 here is CASSLQGAGETQYF. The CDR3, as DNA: TGTGCCAGCAGCCTGCAGGGGGCAGGAGAGACCCAGTACTTC.

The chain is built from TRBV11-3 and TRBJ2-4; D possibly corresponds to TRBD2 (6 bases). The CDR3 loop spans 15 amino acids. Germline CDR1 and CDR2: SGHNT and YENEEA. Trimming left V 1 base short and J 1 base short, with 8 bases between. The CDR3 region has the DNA TGTGCCAGCAGCTTAGGTGCGGGGGCCAAAAACATTCAGTACTTC. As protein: CASSLGAGAKNIQYF.

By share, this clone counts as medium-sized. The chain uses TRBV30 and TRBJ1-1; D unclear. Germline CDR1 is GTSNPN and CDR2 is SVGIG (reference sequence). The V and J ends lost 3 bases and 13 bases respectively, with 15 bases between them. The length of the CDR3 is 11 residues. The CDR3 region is CAWRREVSGFF. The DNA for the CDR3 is TGTGCCTGGAGGCGAGAAGTTTCTGGTTTCTTT.

CDR3 amino acids: CASRGNRGINYGYTF. CDR3 nucleotides: TGTGCCAGCCGGGGTAATCGGGGCATTAACTATGGCTACACCTTC. V gene TRBV2 combines with J gene TRBJ1-2; possible D gene TRBD1, 5 bases. This CDR3 has 15 amino acids. Trimming cost V 8 bases and J 1 base, with 17 bases left between them. Germline V gives CDR1 SNHLY, CDR2 FYNNEI.

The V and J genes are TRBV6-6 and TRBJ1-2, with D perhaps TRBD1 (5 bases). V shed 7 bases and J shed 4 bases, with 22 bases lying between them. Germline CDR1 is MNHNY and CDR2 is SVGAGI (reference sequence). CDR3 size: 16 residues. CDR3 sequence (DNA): TGTGCCAGCAACGCGGGAGGAGGTGGGGCGGGCTATGGCTACACCTTC. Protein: CASNAGGGGAGYGYTF.

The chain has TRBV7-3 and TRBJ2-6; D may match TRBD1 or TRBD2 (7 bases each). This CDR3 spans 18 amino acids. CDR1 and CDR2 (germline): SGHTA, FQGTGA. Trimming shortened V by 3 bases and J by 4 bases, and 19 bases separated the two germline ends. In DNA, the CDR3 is TGTGCCAGCAGCTTTCAACGCCGGGAGGACAGGGGGGCCAACGTCCTGACTTTC. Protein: CASSFQRREDRGANVLTF. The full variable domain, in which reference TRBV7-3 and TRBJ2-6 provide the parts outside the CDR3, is GAGVSQTPSNKVTEKGKYVELRCDPISGHTALYWYRQSLGQGPEFLIYFQGTGAADDSGLPNDRFFAVRPEGSVSTLKIQRTERGDSAVYLCASSFQRREDRGANVLTFGAGSRLTVL.

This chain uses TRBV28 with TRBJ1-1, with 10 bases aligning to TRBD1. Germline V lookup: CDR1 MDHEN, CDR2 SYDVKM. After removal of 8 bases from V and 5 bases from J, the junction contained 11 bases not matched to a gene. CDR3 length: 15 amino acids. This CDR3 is CASYSTGGRRTEAFF. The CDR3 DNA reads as TGTGCCAGCTATTCGACAGGGGGCAGAAGAACTGAAGCTTTCTTT.

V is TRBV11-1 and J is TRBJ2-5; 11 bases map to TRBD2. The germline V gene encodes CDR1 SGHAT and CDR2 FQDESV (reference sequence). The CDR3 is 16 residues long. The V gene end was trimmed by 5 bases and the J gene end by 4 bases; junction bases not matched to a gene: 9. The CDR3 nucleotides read TGTGCCAGCAGCCGCACTAGCGGGGGTACAAGAGAGACCCAGTACTTC. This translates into CASSRTSGGTRETQYF.

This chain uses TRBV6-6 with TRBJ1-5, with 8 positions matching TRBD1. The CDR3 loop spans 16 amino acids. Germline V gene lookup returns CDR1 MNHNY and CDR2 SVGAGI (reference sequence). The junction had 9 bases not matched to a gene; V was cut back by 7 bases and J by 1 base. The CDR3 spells CASTPGQVISNQPQHF. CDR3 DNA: TGTGCCAGCACGCCGGGACAGGTGATCAGCAATCAGCCCCAGCATTTT.

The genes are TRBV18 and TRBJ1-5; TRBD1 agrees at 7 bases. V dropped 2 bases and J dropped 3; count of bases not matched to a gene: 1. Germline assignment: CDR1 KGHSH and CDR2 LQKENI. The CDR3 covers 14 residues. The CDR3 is CASSPGQVNQPQHF. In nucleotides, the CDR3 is TGTGCCAGCTCACCAGGACAGGTCAATCAGCCCCAGCATTTT.